This paragraph covers one T cell receptor beta chain sequence. TCRdb re-called the 5' RACE reads through MiXCR, storing one row per CDR3 protein. Found here are roughly 400,000 distinct CDR3 sequences, over 15% of them singletons; the top ten hold roughly 21%. The data stem from a study of T-cell memory formation after mild COVID-19. Trimming took 4 bases from V and 6 from J; bases not matched to a gene: 3. The CDR3 spans 14 residues. Source material: PBMCs or a T cell subset sorted from them (not recorded which). This clonotype was sampled from a man between 18 and 35 years old who had mild COVID-19 (a few samples of this study predate the infection). Cell type and time point are not known. The V and J genes are TRBV12-3 or TRBV12-4 and TRBJ2-3; TRBD2 matches 11 bases. CDR3 loop: CASSSSGGWDTQYF. The DNA of the CDR3 is TGTGCCAGCAGTTCTAGCGGGGGGTGGGATACGCAGTATTTT.